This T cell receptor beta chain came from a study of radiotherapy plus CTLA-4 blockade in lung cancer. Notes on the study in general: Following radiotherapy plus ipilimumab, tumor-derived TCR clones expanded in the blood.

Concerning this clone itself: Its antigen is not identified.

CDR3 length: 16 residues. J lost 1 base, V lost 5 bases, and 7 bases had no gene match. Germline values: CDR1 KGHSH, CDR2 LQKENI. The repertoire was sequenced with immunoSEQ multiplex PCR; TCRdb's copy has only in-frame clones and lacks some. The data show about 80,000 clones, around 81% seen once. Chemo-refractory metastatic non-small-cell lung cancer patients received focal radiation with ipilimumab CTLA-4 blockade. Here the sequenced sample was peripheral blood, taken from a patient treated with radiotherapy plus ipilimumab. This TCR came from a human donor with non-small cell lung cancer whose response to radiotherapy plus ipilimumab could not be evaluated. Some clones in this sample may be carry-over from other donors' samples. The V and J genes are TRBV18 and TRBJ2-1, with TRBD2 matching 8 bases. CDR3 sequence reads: CASSSLAGRSYNEQFF. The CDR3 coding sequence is TGTGCCAGCTCATCTTTAGCGGGGAGATCCTACAATGAGCAGTTCTTC.